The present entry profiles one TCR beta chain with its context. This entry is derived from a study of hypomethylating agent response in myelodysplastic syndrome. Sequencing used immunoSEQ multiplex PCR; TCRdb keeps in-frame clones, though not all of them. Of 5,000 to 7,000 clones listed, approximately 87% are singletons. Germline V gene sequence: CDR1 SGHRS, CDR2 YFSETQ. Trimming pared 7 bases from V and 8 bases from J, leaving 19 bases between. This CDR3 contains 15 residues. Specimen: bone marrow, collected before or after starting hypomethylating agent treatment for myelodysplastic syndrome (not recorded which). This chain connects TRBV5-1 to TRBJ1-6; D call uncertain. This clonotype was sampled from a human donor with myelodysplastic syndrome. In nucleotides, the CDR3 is TGCGCCAGCGCAACTCAAGCGAACACTCATTCACCCCTCCACTTT. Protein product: CASATQANTHSPLHF.